This paragraph covers one TCR beta chain sequence. As yet, its antigen is unknown. CTLA-4 blockade with ipilimumab, together with focal radiation, was given to patients with chemo-refractory metastatic non-small-cell lung cancer. This sample was taken from a study of radiotherapy plus CTLA-4 blockade in lung cancer. Study findings and constraints: The best prediction of response reportedly came from early blood T cell clone dynamics, with interferon-beta.

Germline CDR1 and CDR2: SGHAT and FQNNGV. This CDR3 region has 18 residues. J was trimmed by 0 bases and V by 3 bases; bases with no gene match: 13. This table comes from immunoSEQ multiplex PCR, and its TCRdb copy is limited to in-frame clones, with some not included. Of fewer than 70,000 clones listed, around 79% are singletons. This clonotype originated in a human donor with non-small cell lung cancer who had a complete response to radiotherapy plus ipilimumab. The chain joins TRBV11-2 to TRBJ1-2, with TRBD1 matching over 7 bases. The sample was peripheral blood, taken from a patient treated with radiotherapy plus ipilimumab. CDR3 region: CASSFRYAGGQTNYGYTF. As DNA, the CDR3 is TGTGCCAGCAGCTTTAGATACGCCGGGGGACAGACTAACTATGGCTACACCTTC.